This T cell receptor (beta chain) was captured by sequencing in a study of cytomegalovirus exposure and HLA in healthy donors. Study results and limitations: A later analysis found TCR association rates differed by HLA locus, highest for DRB1 and lowest for HLA-C. Another analysis was done later, and it associated 15,000 or so TCR beta sequences with HLA alleles at 0.05 false discovery rate. Most TCR beta V segments were productive about 87% or about 30% of the time in an earlier analysis. Common viral pathogens were later found to be apparently linked to several of the most significant clusters.

Use of 60 Vbeta and 13 Jbeta primers characterized the PCR. Produced via immunoSEQ multiplex PCR; TCRdb's table is partial and in-frame only. The repertoire holds approximately 110,000 clones, around 70% seen once, with 4.1% in the top ten. Of note for this clone: Its specificity is unknown.

CDR1 is MNHEY and CDR2 is SMNVEV in the germline V gene (reference sequence). V was pared by 6 bases and J by 5 bases, with 2 bases of the junction left unmatched. This CDR3 has 14 amino acids. The rearrangement uses TRBV27 and TRBJ2-1; 12 bases agree with TRBD2. The clonotype was recovered from a middle-aged woman in good health and CMV-seronegative. The sample comprised PBMCs. The CDR3, as DNA: TGTGCCAGCAGGAGACTAGCGGGAGACAATGAGCAGTTCTTC. Residues: CASRRLAGDNEQFF.